These 29 T cell receptor beta chains share one sample of origin, sequenced in a study of shared clonotypes between healthy human individuals. The protocol was immunoSEQ multiplex PCR, while the TCRdb copy is restricted to in-frame clones and leaves out a portion. The sample has 90,000 to 150,000 clones, roughly two thirds seen once. The source material was memory CD8+ T cells sorted from blood. Noted subset: CD45RO+ cells pooled with CCR7-negative TemRA cells. The receptors shown here come from a woman aged 25 to 39 in good health.

The chain combines TRBV9 with TRBJ2-7; TRBD1 aligns across 10 bases. The V gene's germline CDR1 is SGDLS and CDR2 YYNGEE. CDR3 length equals 14 residues. After removal of 2 bases from V and 4 bases from J, the junction contained 3 bases not matched to a gene. The CDR3 sequence is CASSVGTGAYEQYF. The DNA of the CDR3 is TGTGCCAGCAGCGTGGGGACAGGGGCATACGAGCAGTACTTC.

The V and J genes are TRBV2 and TRBJ1-5, with D unclear. The CDR3 is 14 residues long. Germline values: CDR1 SNHLY, CDR2 FYNNEI. Trimming pared 3 bases from V and 5 bases from J, leaving 11 bases between. Here the CDR3 reads CASSDGGWDQPQHF. In DNA form, the CDR3 reads TGTGCCAGCAGTGATGGAGGGTGGGATCAGCCCCAGCATTTT.

To note about this clone: Other DNA sequences in the same sample also yield this CDR3. The rearrangement joins TRBV5-1 to TRBJ1-5; D perhaps matches TRBD1 (5 bases). The CDR3 length is 14 residues. Germline V gene lookup returns CDR1 SGHRS and CDR2 YFSETQ. Trimming left V 0 bases short and J 5 bases short, with 9 bases between. The CDR3 DNA reads as TGCGCCAGCAGCTTGGGCCAGGGCGATCAGCCCCAGCATTTT. Translating it yields CASSLGQGDQPQHF.

The V and J genes are TRBV29-1 and TRBJ2-1, with 7 bases matching TRBD2. Germline V gene sequence: CDR1 SQVTM, CDR2 ANQGSEA. The ends lost 3 bases at V and 13 bases at J; junction bases unmatched: 6. This CDR3 is 11 amino acids long. In nucleotides, the CDR3 is TGCAGCGTTGAGGTGGGACTAACCCAGTTCTTC. Its protein product is CSVEVGLTQFF.

In regard to this clone: The sample has other DNA sequences that encode this CDR3 too. The rearrangement joins TRBV14 to TRBJ1-1; D not certain. Germline lookup yields CDR1 SGHDN and CDR2 FVKESK. This CDR3 is 14 amino acids long. V lost 1 base to trimming and J lost 3 bases, with 9 bases between them. The CDR3 here is CASSQVSGYTEAFF. The CDR3 DNA reads TGTGCCAGCAGCCAAGTATCCGGGTACACTGAAGCTTTCTTT.

The chain uses TRBV21-1 and TRBJ2-3; the table gives TRBD2 as D, unverified against the DNA. TRBV21-1 corresponds to a pseudogene. There are 13 residues in the CDR3. DNA for the CDR3: TGTGCCAGCACGGGGGGGAGCACAGATACGCAGTATTTT. It encodes CASTGGSTDTQYF.

Here the CDR3 DNA reads TGTGCCAGCAGCTTGGACGCCTCGCTAGCGGGAGGGGCCGGGGAGCTGTTTTTT. Protein sequence: CASSLDASLAGGAGELFF. This chain connects TRBV5-4 to TRBJ2-2; 12 nucleotides align to TRBD2. The ends lost 0 bases at V and 6 bases at J; junction bases unmatched: 9. CDR3 length: 18 residues. Per germline, CDR1 SGHNT and CDR2 YYREEE (reference sequence).

This chain links TRBV5-1 with TRBJ2-5; TRBD1 matches 11 bases. Germline CDR1 is SGHRS and CDR2 is YFSETQ. With V trimmed by 4 bases and J by 5 bases, 10 bases remained unmatched. CDR3 length equals 16 residues. CDR3 sequence (DNA): TGCGCCAGCAGCCCGGGGACAGGGGGACGCGCGGAGACCCAGTACTTC. Its translation is CASSPGTGGRAETQYF.

This clone was seen only a few times. This sequence joins TRBV19 and TRBJ2-5, with TRBD1 identical over 9 bases. The V gene's germline CDR1 is LNHDA and CDR2 SQIVND (reference sequence). There are 14 residues in the CDR3. V gave up 4 bases and J gave up 4 bases; unmatched junction bases: 4. This CDR3 reads CASSRQGVVETQYF. DNA of the CDR3: TGTGCCAGTAGTAGACAGGGGGTGGTAGAGACCCAGTACTTC.

This clone was seen a handful of times. The chain is built from TRBV30 and TRBJ2-7, with D possibly TRBD1 on 6 matching bases. From germline, CDR1 is GTSNPN and CDR2 SVGIG (reference sequence). CDR3 length equals 16 residues. The germline V and J ends were trimmed by 3 bases and 4 bases, with 22 bases remaining between them. The CDR3, as DNA: TGTGCCTGGAGCGGCTCCGGGACACACCACACATACGAGCAGTACTTC. It specifies CAWSGSGTHHTYEQYF.

The chain links TRBV6-6 to TRBJ2-6, with a possible D match to TRBD2 (5 bases). The germline CDR1 and CDR2 sequences are MNHNY and SVGAGI (reference sequence). This CDR3 is built from 16 residues. Trimming cost V 3 bases and J 0 bases, with 9 bases left between them. CDR3 protein: CASSYIRDSGANVLTF. CDR3 in DNA: TGTGCCAGCAGTTATATTCGGGACTCTGGGGCCAACGTCCTGACTTTC.

This clone was detected a few times. The gene calls are TRBV29-1 and TRBJ2-1; 10 nucleotides agree with TRBD2. This CDR3 region has 18 residues. Looked up from germline, CDR1 is SQVTM and CDR2 is ANQGSEA. The ends lost 6 bases at V and 0 bases at J; junction bases unmatched: 14. CDR3 sequence reads: CSVRSLAGDPSSYNEQFF. Here the CDR3 DNA reads TGCAGCGTCCGATCGCTAGCGGGAGACCCGAGCTCCTACAATGAGCAGTTCTTC.

CDR3 bases: TGTGCCAGCAGTCCCCTAGACCGGGTCCTCAATCAGCCCCAGCATTTT. Encoded protein: CASSPLDRVLNQPQHF. The chain carries TRBV27 and TRBJ1-5; D is unclear. V lost 5 bases, J lost 3 bases, and 17 bases lay in between. Looked up from germline, CDR1 is MNHEY and CDR2 is SMNVEV (reference sequence). The CDR3 is 16 amino acids.

The chain couples TRBV30 to TRBJ2-3; D remains unclear. V gave up 1 base and J gave up 3 bases, with 8 bases separating them. The CDR3 consists of 13 residues. Germline CDR1 reads GTSNPN; CDR2 reads SVGIG (reference sequence). CDR3 DNA: TGTGCCTGGAGTGCGGCTACAACAGATACGCAGTATTTT. Translated, it gives CAWSAATTDTQYF. The full variable domain, its missing parts supplied by reference TRBV30 and TRBJ2-3, is SQTIHQWPATLVQPVGSPLSLECTVEGTSNPNLYWYRQAAGRGLQLLFYSVGIGQISSEVPQNLSASRPQDRQFILSSKKLLLSDSGFYLCAWSAATTDTQYFGPGTRLTVL.

In this sample, this clone turned up a few times. The rearrangement joins TRBV6-1 to TRBJ2-1; D gene uncertain. The germline V gene has CDR1 MNHNS and CDR2 SASEGT. V lost 1 base, J lost 5 bases, and 6 bases lay in between. There are 13 residues in the CDR3. The CDR3 region is CASSEGSHNEQFF. The CDR3, as DNA: TGTGCCAGCAGTGAAGGATCCCACAATGAGCAGTTCTTC.

This rearrangement joins TRBV11-3 to TRBJ2-3; D is perhaps TRBD2 (6 bases). V lost 4 bases and J 2 bases, leaving 10 bases between the germline ends. Germline V gene sequence: CDR1 SGHNT, CDR2 YENEEA. The CDR3 runs to 14 residues. For the CDR3, the DNA is TGTGCCAGCAGCTACGGACTAAACACAGATACGCAGTATTTT. This encodes CASSYGLNTDTQYF. Using reference TRBV11-3 and TRBJ2-3 for the parts outside the CDR3, the full variable domain is EAGVVQSPRYKIIEKKQPVAFWCNPISGHNTLYWYLQNLGQGPELLIRYENEEAVDDSQLPKDRFSAERLKGVDSTLKIQPAELGDSAVYLCASSYGLNTDTQYFGPGTRLTVL.

The V gene is TRBV5-1, the J gene TRBJ2-2; TRBD2 matches at 7 bases. V shed 1 base and J 6 bases; nucleotides not matched to a gene: 6. Germline CDR1 and CDR2: SGHRS and YFSETQ. CDR3 length equals 15 residues. The CDR3 nucleotides are TGCGCCAGCAGCTTGTCAACTAGCGAGGCCGGGGAGCTGTTTTTT. It specifies CASSLSTSEAGELFF. Full variable domain (remainder filled in from reference TRBV5-1 and TRBJ2-2): KAGVTQTPRYLIKTRGQQVTLSCSPISGHRSVSWYQQTPGQGLQFLFEYFSETQRNKGNFPGRFSGRQFSNSRSEMNVSTLELGDSALYLCASSLSTSEAGELFFGEGSRLTVL.

The rearrangement joins TRBV9 to TRBJ1-1; possible D gene TRBD1, 6 bases. This CDR3 contains 15 residues. Germline loops: CDR1 SGDLS, CDR2 YYNGEE. V lost 0 bases and J 4 bases, leaving 13 bases between the germline ends. The chain's CDR3 is CASSVVPGASTEAFF. CDR3 DNA sequence: TGTGCCAGCAGCGTAGTTCCGGGGGCGAGCACTGAAGCTTTCTTT. Full variable domain (outside the CDR3, taken from reference TRBV9 and TRBJ1-1): DSGVTQTPKHLITATGQRVTLRCSPRSGDLSVYWYQQSLDQGLQFLIQYYNGEERAKGNILERFSAQQFPDLHSELNLSSLELGDSALYFCASSVVPGASTEAFFGQGTRLTVV.

At least ten counts were recorded for this clone. This chain links TRBV6-1 with TRBJ1-3; D ambiguous. Germline-derived CDR1 and CDR2 are MNHNS and SASEGT. This CDR3 contains 15 residues. Trimming pared 6 bases from V and 2 bases from J, leaving 14 bases between. CDR3: CASSQAESPGNTIYF. For the CDR3, the DNA is TGTGCCAGCAGCCAGGCCGAGAGCCCTGGAAACACCATATATTTT.

The chain links TRBV11-2 to TRBJ2-3; no definite D call. The CDR3 length is 13 residues. Trimming shortened V by 0 bases and J by 5 bases, and 6 bases separated the two germline ends. CDR1 SGHAT and CDR2 FQNNGV come from the germline V gene. For the CDR3, the DNA is TGTGCCAGCAGCTTAGATCCCCTAGATACGCAGTATTTT. Translating it yields CASSLDPLDTQYF.

V and J are TRBV7-3 and TRBJ2-5; 14 nucleotides line up with TRBD2. V lost 3 bases to trimming and J lost 4 bases; unmatched junction nucleotides: 7. The CDR3 is 17 amino acids. Germline loops: CDR1 SGHTA, CDR2 FQGTGA. The CDR3 sequence is CASSLAGLAGERETQYF. For the CDR3, the DNA is TGTGCCAGCAGCTTGGCGGGACTAGCGGGAGAGAGAGAGACCCAGTACTTC.

The chain has TRBV10-1 and TRBJ2-7, with 8 bases lining up with TRBD2. Germline CDR1 reads WNHNN; CDR2 reads SYGVQD (reference sequence). The CDR3 has 13 residues. J was trimmed by 3 bases and V by 6 bases; bases with no gene match: 4. The CDR3 coding sequence is TGCGCCAGCAGCCTGACTAGCGACTACGAGCAGTACTTC. Its translation: CASSLTSDYEQYF.

The J gene is TRBJ2-7, the V gene TRBV19; possibly TRBD1 for D (5 bases). Trimming stripped 5 bases from V and 5 bases from J, with 16 bases between. The CDR3 totals 14 residues. Germline CDR1 LNHDA, CDR2 SQIVND (reference sequence). The CDR3 region is CASSVRSGFDEQYF. Written as DNA, the CDR3 is TGTGCCAGTAGTGTAAGATCAGGGTTCGACGAGCAGTACTTC.

J is TRBJ2-3 and V is TRBV7-6, with a tentative D call TRBD1 (6 bases). This CDR3 comprises 14 residues. Germline V gene sequence: CDR1 SGHVS, CDR2 FNYEAQ. Trimming stripped 0 bases from V and 6 bases from J, with 10 bases between. The CDR3 reads CASSLALGADTQYF. The CDR3 nucleotides read TGTGCCAGCAGCTTAGCGTTGGGGGCCGATACGCAGTATTTT.

The table lists this clone with a few counts. J is TRBJ2-2 and V is TRBV21-1; the listed D gene, TRBD1, was not tested against the DNA. TRBV21-1 is shown as a pseudogene. This CDR3 has 22 amino acids. CDR3 DNA sequence: TGTGCCAGCACCTATGACCAACGCCAGGGTCCCCAGGGCTGTGCGAACACCGGGGAGCTGTTTTTT. Protein product: CASTYDQRQGPQGCANTGELFF.

The V gene is TRBV14, the J gene TRBJ2-1; 11 bases agree with TRBD2. The CDR3 runs to 19 residues. CDR1 is SGHDN, CDR2 FVKESK, per germline. The junction had 12 bases not matched to a gene; V was cut back by 0 bases and J by 5 bases. CDR3 residues: CASSQDGPQRLAGNNEQFF. DNA of the CDR3: TGTGCCAGCAGCCAAGACGGTCCCCAACGACTAGCGGGGAACAATGAGCAGTTCTTC.

The chain combines TRBV13 with TRBJ2-2; D ambiguous. CDR3 length: 13 residues. Per germline, CDR1 PRHDT and CDR2 FYEKMQ (reference sequence). Trimming left V 5 bases short and J 2 bases short, with 6 bases between. CDR3 nucleotide sequence: TGTGCCAGCAGCCCACGAAACACCGGGGAGCTGTTTTTT. Encoded protein: CASSPRNTGELFF.

The chain employs TRBV7-9 and TRBJ2-1, with 12 bases that match TRBD2. From germline, CDR1 is SEHNR and CDR2 FQNEAQ (reference sequence). Trimming took 1 base from V and 9 from J; bases not matched to a gene: 4. The CDR3 totals 15 residues. The DNA of the CDR3 is TGTGCCAGCAGCTTAGAACTAGCGGGAGGCAGTGAGCAGTTCTTC. This sequence encodes CASSLELAGGSEQFF. Full variable domain (missing parts from reference TRBV7-9 and TRBJ2-1): DTGVSQNPRHKITKRGQNVTFRCDPISEHNRLYWYRQTLGQGPEFLTYFQNEAQLEKSRLLSDRFSAERPKGSFSTLEIQRTEQGDSAMYLCASSLELAGGSEQFFGPGTRLTVL.

J is TRBJ2-3 and V is TRBV6-5, with D maybe TRBD1 (7 bases). Trimming stripped 6 bases from V and 6 bases from J, with 19 bases between. CDR1 is MNHEY, CDR2 SVGAGI, per germline. The CDR3 sequence is 15 residues long. The CDR3 sequence is CASRRGLGGMDTQYF. The CDR3 region has the DNA TGTGCCAGCAGGAGGGGGCTAGGGGGGATGGATACGCAGTATTTT.